Following are 8 T cell receptor beta chains from one sample sequenced in a study of CXCR3-negative and CXCR3-positive naive CD8 T cells. Study results and caveats: Hydrophobicity was higher for TRB CDR3s found in CXCR3-positive naive cells than in CXCR3-negative naive cells.

Via 5' RACE with UMI labels, TRB cDNA libraries were prepared. TCRdb re-called the 5' RACE reads; every CDR3 protein appears as one record, without DNA. Its table lists tens of thousands of distinct CDR3 sequences. Antigens of these TCRs are unknown. The sequencing sample was made of naive CXCR3+ CD8+ T cells from blood. Specified subset: CD45RO-CCR7+CD27+CD95- naive CD8+ T cells expressing CXCR3 (TNR3+). The receptors here all came from a human donor in good health. Some clones in this sample may be carry-over from other donors' samples.

The chain is built from TRBV7-2 and TRBJ2-7; lacking DNA, the TRBD1 call made by TCRdb goes unchecked. Germline loops: CDR1 SGHTA, CDR2 FQGNSA. The CDR3 consists of 16 residues. This CDR3 reads CASSLAGGGGSYEQYF.

The chain has TRBV29-1 and TRBJ1-2; TCRdb's D call of TRBD1 is untestable without DNA. Germline V lookup: CDR1 SQVTM, CDR2 ANQGSEA. This CDR3 is built from 15 residues. The CDR3 reads CSVPDFYGTGYGYTF. The entire variable domain, with the rest obtained from reference TRBV29-1 and TRBJ1-2, is as follows: SAVISQKPSRDICQRGTSLTIQCQVDSQVTMMFWYRQQPGQSLTLIATANQGSEATYESGFVIDKFPISRPNLTFSTLTVSNMSPEDSSIYLCSVPDFYGTGYGYTFGSGTRLTVV.

The chain recombines TRBV3-1 with TRBJ2-2; the D call from TCRdb, TRBD2, cannot be confirmed without DNA. CDR1 and CDR2 from the germline V gene are LGHDT and YNNKEL (reference sequence). CDR3 length equals 17 residues. CDR3 sequence: CASSQDPETSPTGELFF.

V is TRBV27 and J is TRBJ1-5; TCRdb's D gene call, TRBD1, goes unchecked for lack of DNA. Looked up from germline, CDR1 is MNHEY and CDR2 is SMNVEV (reference sequence). The CDR3 contains 15 residues. The chain's CDR3 is CASSLAGLGNQPQHF.

J is TRBJ2-3 and V is TRBV28. Germline-derived CDR1 and CDR2 are MDHEN and SYDVKM. This CDR3 spans 15 amino acids. CDR3 in amino acids: CASSLSQAPTDTQYF.

The rearrangement uses TRBV29-1 and TRBJ2-1; TCRdb selects TRBD1, and the lack of DNA leaves this call unchecked. The V gene's germline CDR1 is SQVTM and CDR2 ANQGSEA. The CDR3 sequence is 12 residues long. This chain's CDR3 is CSAGHAYNEQFF.

The chain links TRBV7-9 to TRBJ2-7. From germline, CDR1 is SEHNR and CDR2 FQNEAQ (reference sequence). The CDR3 runs 15 residues. CDR3 sequence: CASSSEAERSYEQYF.

The chain carries TRBV20-1 and TRBJ1-1; checking the TCRdb D call of TRBD1 is not possible without DNA. This CDR3 region has 12 residues. The germline V gene encodes CDR1 DFQATT and CDR2 SNEGSKA (reference sequence). Here the CDR3 reads CRVDRGDTEAFF.